The next 29 T cell receptor beta chains were all read from a single sample in a study of vaccination effects on CD4 cells after COVID-19. Measured with immunoSEQ multiplex PCR; TCRdb has only the in-frame clones, and not every one. The sample lists under 55,000 clones, about 70% occurring once. The antigens these receptors bind are not known. Upon completion of around ten days in culture, CD4+ T cells were isolated. The participants, recipients of two vaccine doses, got either BNT162b2 or mRNA-1273. The source was CD4+ T cells from PBMCs cultured without peptide, collected after COVID-19 vaccination. The receptors were gathered from a human donor who received a COVID-19 vaccine.

This CDR3 is CASSLDQLDYEQYF. The CDR3 DNA is TGTGCCAGCAGCTTAGATCAACTGGACTACGAGCAGTACTTC. J is TRBJ2-7 and V is TRBV11-2, with D hard to call. CDR3 length: 14 amino acids. Germline V gene lookup returns CDR1 SGHAT and CDR2 FQNNGV. V lost 0 bases to trimming and J lost 3 bases, with 9 bases between them. Drawing the rest from reference TRBV11-2 and TRBJ2-7, the complete variable domain is EAGVAQSPRYKIIEKRQSVAFWCNPISGHATLYWYQQILGQGPKLLIQFQNNGVVDDSQLPKDRFSAERLKGVDSTLKIQPAKLEDSAVYLCASSLDQLDYEQYFGPGTRLTVT.

V usage is TRBV15 and J usage is TRBJ2-3, with D unresolved. Trimming pared 0 bases from V and 6 bases from J, leaving 7 bases between. Germline lookup yields CDR1 LNHNV and CDR2 YYDKDF (reference sequence). This CDR3 comprises 13 residues. CDR3 amino acids: CATSRDVVDTQYF. The CDR3 nucleotides are TGTGCCACCAGCAGAGATGTCGTGGATACGCAGTATTTT.

The rearrangement joins TRBV5-1 to TRBJ1-6; a possible D gene is TRBD1 (5 bases). The CDR3 length is 14 residues. The V gene's germline CDR1 is SGHRS and CDR2 YFSETQ. Trimming took off 1 base at V and 8 bases at J, with 10 bases between the two ends. The CDR3: CASSLTGLDSPLHF. CDR3 nucleotide sequence: TGCGCCAGCAGCTTGACAGGACTGGATTCACCCCTCCACTTT.

This chain connects TRBV5-4 to TRBJ2-5, with 7 bases matching TRBD1. The V gene's germline CDR1 is SGHNT and CDR2 YYREEE (reference sequence). This CDR3 spans 15 amino acids. V shed 4 bases, J shed 0 bases, and the junction held 6 bases outside the gene matches. CDR3 region: CASSTHRGNQETQYF. CDR3 in DNA: TGTGCCAGCAGCACACACAGGGGAAACCAAGAGACCCAGTACTTC.

The chain links TRBV5-6 to TRBJ1-4, with TRBD1 as a possible D gene (5 bases). Trimming left V 3 bases short and J 8 bases short, with 17 bases between. The CDR3 runs to 15 residues. CDR1 is SGHDT and CDR2 is YYEEEE in the germline V gene. The CDR3 sequence: CASSSGPGGREKLFF. The CDR3 DNA is TGTGCCAGCAGCTCCGGACCCGGGGGGAGGGAAAAACTGTTTTTT.

The chain has TRBV7-8 and TRBJ2-7, with D tentatively TRBD2 (6 bases). This CDR3 comprises 15 residues. Trimming cost V 1 base and J 0 bases, with 10 bases left between them. Germline CDR1 reads SGHVS; CDR2 reads FQNEAQ. CDR3 sequence reads: CASSLVAGSSYEQYF. Here the CDR3 DNA reads TGTGCCAGCAGCTTAGTCGCGGGGAGCTCCTACGAGCAGTACTTC.

The rearrangement uses TRBV11-3 and TRBJ2-1; the match to TRBD1 covers 8 bases. J gave up 2 bases and V 3 bases, and 6 bases lay outside the gene matches. Looked up from germline, CDR1 is SGHNT and CDR2 is YENEEA. The CDR3 runs 16 residues. CDR3 nucleotides: TGTGCCAGCAGCTTGGAACAGGGGGGCGCCTACAATGAGCAGTTCTTC. Amino acids: CASSLEQGGAYNEQFF.

The genes are TRBV3-1 (or the pseudogene TRBV3-2) and TRBJ1-6; D is unresolved. V lost 0 bases and J 10 bases, leaving 10 bases between the germline ends. The V gene's germline CDR1 is LGHDT and CDR2 YNNKEL (reference sequence). The CDR3 is made up of 14 amino acids. The CDR3 DNA follows: TGTGCCAGCAGCCAAGAGTGGGAAAGGTCACCCCTCCACTTT. Translation gives CASSQEWERSPLHF.

J is TRBJ1-4 and V is TRBV3-1 (or the pseudogene TRBV3-2); maybe TRBD1 (6 bases). The CDR3 length is 15 residues. Germline V gene sequence: CDR1 LGHDT, CDR2 YNNKEL (reference sequence). Between the trimmed V and J ends, which lost 3 bases and 3 bases, there was a span of 11 bases. The CDR3 nucleotides read TGTGCCAGCAGCCACTACAGGGTGGCTAATGAAAAACTGTTTTTT. Its translation: CASSHYRVANEKLFF.

This chain links TRBV30 with TRBJ1-6, with 7 bases identical to TRBD1. This CDR3 contains 16 residues. With 6 bases clipped from V and 2 bases from J, the junction kept 10 bases outside the gene matches. The germline V gene has CDR1 GTSNPN and CDR2 SVGIG (reference sequence). For the CDR3, the DNA is TGTGCCTGCCGCGACAGGGCCTGGCCCTATAATTCACCCCTCCACTTT. Protein: CACRDRAWPYNSPLHF.

V gene TRBV29-1 combines with J gene TRBJ1-4, with 10 bases aligning to TRBD1. The CDR3 is made up of 13 amino acids. J lost 7 bases, V lost 4 bases, and 3 bases had no gene match. CDR1 and CDR2 from the germline V gene are SQVTM and ANQGSEA. CDR3 DNA sequence: TGCAGCGTTGCCCGGGACAGGGGTGAAAAACTGTTTTTT. The encoded protein is CSVARDRGEKLFF. The full variable domain, completed using reference TRBV29-1 and TRBJ1-4, is SAVISQKPSRDICQRGTSLTIQCQVDSQVTMMFWYRQQPGQSLTLIATANQGSEATYESGFVIDKFPISRPNLTFSTLTVSNMSPEDSSIYLCSVARDRGEKLFFGSGTQLSVL.

This chain connects TRBV19 to TRBJ1-1, with D perhaps matching TRBD1 (6 bases). Trimming cost V 7 bases and J 3 bases, with 12 bases left between them. Germline lookup yields CDR1 LNHDA and CDR2 SQIVND (reference sequence). The CDR3 is 13 amino acids. The CDR3 DNA reads as TGTGCCAGTATAAGGGACACCTACACTGAAGCTTTCTTT. It codes for CASIRDTYTEAFF.

In its sample, this clone was seen a few times. The CDR3, as DNA: TGTGCCATAATGAAAGGACAGTACGAGCAGTACTTC. Its protein is CAIMKGQYEQYF. The chain couples TRBV10-3 to TRBJ2-7, with a possible D match to TRBD1 (6 bases). Germline-derived CDR1 and CDR2 are ENHRY and SYGVKD. CDR3 length: 12 residues. The V and J ends lost 9 bases and 4 bases respectively, with 13 bases between them.

V usage is TRBV5-1 and J usage is TRBJ1-2; the D is unclear. The CDR3 length is 12 residues. Germline-derived CDR1 and CDR2 are SGHRS and YFSETQ. V gave up 7 bases and J gave up 4 bases, with 11 bases separating them. The CDR3 DNA follows: TGCGCCAGCGCTGTGGAGGGCTATGGCTACACCTTC. The encoded protein is CASAVEGYGYTF.

The genes are TRBV11-2 and TRBJ2-7; 13 bases align to TRBD2. Trimming removed 6 bases from V and 0 bases from J; junction bases left unmatched: 11. The CDR3 totals 18 residues. Germline V lookup: CDR1 SGHAT, CDR2 FQNNGV. The CDR3 is CASRILGTSGVRSYEQYF. The CDR3 coding sequence is TGTGCCAGCAGGATCTTAGGGACTAGCGGGGTCCGCTCCTACGAGCAGTACTTC.

The chain uses TRBV11-2 and TRBJ2-3; 10 bases are shared with TRBD2. There are 16 residues in the CDR3. CDR1 SGHAT and CDR2 FQNNGV come from the germline V gene. V trimming: 8 bases; J trimming: 3 bases; junction bases outside the gene matches: 11. CDR3 nucleotides: TGTGCCAGCCGAACCACTAGCGGGGAACCGACAGATACGCAGTATTTT. As protein: CASRTTSGEPTDTQYF. Combining the CDR3 with reference TRBV11-2 and TRBJ2-3 gives the whole variable domain EAGVAQSPRYKIIEKRQSVAFWCNPISGHATLYWYQQILGQGPKLLIQFQNNGVVDDSQLPKDRFSAERLKGVDSTLKIQPAKLEDSAVYLCASRTTSGEPTDTQYFGPGTRLTVL.

This clone was seen once. The chain joins TRBV4-1 to TRBJ2-2; TRBD2 matches 10 bases. V was pared by 1 base and J by 6 bases, with 23 bases of the junction left unmatched. CDR1 MGHRA and CDR2 YSYEKL come from the germline V gene. The CDR3 has 22 residues. The CDR3 is CASSQARAAGGPLSLFAGELFF. The CDR3 nucleotides are TGCGCCAGCAGCCAAGCTCGGGCAGCGGGGGGGCCGCTGTCTTTATTCGCCGGGGAGCTGTTTTTT.

V gene TRBV19 combines with J gene TRBJ2-7; tentatively, D is TRBD1 (6 bases). V was cut by 6 bases and J by 2 bases, with 17 bases left in between. The CDR3 has 15 residues. From germline, CDR1 is LNHDA and CDR2 SQIVND (reference sequence). CDR3 bases: TGTGCCAGTAGCATTTCGACAGGTGTGACCTACGAGCAGTACTTC. Translating it yields CASSISTGVTYEQYF.

J is TRBJ1-5 and V is TRBV7-2; D is uncertain. The CDR3 spans 15 residues. Germline-derived CDR1 and CDR2 are SGHTA and FQGNSA. V lost 2 bases and J lost 0, with 8 bases in between. The CDR3: CASSLSASSNQPQHF. CDR3 bases: TGTGCCAGCAGCTTATCTGCCAGTAGCAATCAGCCCCAGCATTTT.

The chain employs TRBV6-2 or TRBV6-3 and TRBJ1-4; 7 nucleotides line up with TRBD1. Germline CDR1 is MNHEY and CDR2 is SVGEGT. Unmatched junction bases numbered 0, after V lost 5 bases and J lost 0 bases. This CDR3 region has 14 residues. The CDR3 region is CASSQGATNEKLFF. CDR3 bases: TGTGCCAGCAGTCAGGGGGCAACTAATGAAAAACTGTTTTTT.

CDR3 nucleotide sequence: TGTGCCTGGACTCGTCCCGGGACAGCGATTAACTATGGCTACACCTTC. Translating it yields CAWTRPGTAINYGYTF. The gene calls are TRBV30 and TRBJ1-2, with 7 bases lining up with TRBD1. The germline V gene has CDR1 GTSNPN and CDR2 SVGIG (reference sequence). The CDR3 sequence is 16 residues long. J lost 1 base, V lost 4 bases, and 12 bases had no gene match.

A single count supports this clone. The rearrangement uses TRBV6-1 and TRBJ2-6; maybe TRBD2 (5 bases). Germline V lookup: CDR1 MNHNS, CDR2 SASEGT. The CDR3 runs 18 residues. The V gene lost 2 bases and the J gene lost 0 bases, with 14 bases spanning the gap. CDR3 sequence (DNA): TGTGCCAGCAGTGAACCATACGGGGAGCGCTCTGGGGCCAACGTCCTGACTTTC. Translation: CASSEPYGERSGANVLTF.

This chain links TRBV28 with TRBJ2-3; 11 nucleotides align to TRBD2. This CDR3 spans 16 amino acids. In germline, CDR1 is MDHEN, CDR2 SYDVKM. V was pared by 4 bases and J by 8 bases, with 11 bases of the junction left unmatched. DNA for the CDR3: TGTGCCAGCAGTTCACCGACTAGCGGGGAGTCGGGTACGCAGTATTTT. It is translated as CASSSPTSGESGTQYF.

The chain combines TRBV6-5 with TRBJ1-2; D is unresolved. V was trimmed by 6 bases and J by 2 bases, leaving 13 bases between them. In germline, CDR1 is MNHEY, CDR2 SVGAGI. This CDR3 has 14 residues. This chain's CDR3 is CASRYGEGNYGYTF. Here the CDR3 DNA reads TGTGCCAGCAGATACGGGGAGGGAAACTATGGCTACACCTTC.

The table lists this clone with a few counts. The chain combines TRBV19 with TRBJ1-5, with no clear D. V lost 2 bases and J lost 4, with 18 bases in between. The CDR3 is made up of 17 amino acids. Per the germline V gene, CDR1 is LNHDA and CDR2 is SQIVND (reference sequence). CDR3 amino acids: CASSIPPTGRWNQPQHF. CDR3 DNA sequence: TGTGCCAGTAGTATACCCCCGACGGGAAGGTGGAATCAGCCCCAGCATTTT.

V usage is TRBV19 and J usage is TRBJ1-2; D is perhaps TRBD1 (5 bases). The CDR3 length is 15 residues. Germline CDR1 LNHDA, CDR2 SQIVND (reference sequence). V gave up 7 bases and J gave up 4 bases, with 19 bases separating them. The CDR3 DNA reads as TGTGCCAGTAACCCTTCCCGGGGCGCGGGCTATGGCTACACCTTC. Amino acids: CASNPSRGAGYGYTF.

V is TRBV6-1 and J is TRBJ1-5, with TRBD1 identical over 9 bases. This CDR3 is 15 amino acids long. CDR1 is MNHNS, CDR2 SASEGT, per germline. Trimming removed 3 bases from V and 9 bases from J; junction bases left unmatched: 9. In DNA, the CDR3 is TGTGCCAGCAGTGAGGCCGGACAGGGGAATTGGCCCCAGCATTTT. This encodes CASSEAGQGNWPQHF.

This clone was seen only a few times. V and J are TRBV3-1 (or the pseudogene TRBV3-2) and TRBJ2-7, with 11 bases matching TRBD1. Germline values: CDR1 LGHDT, CDR2 YNNKEL (reference sequence). The CDR3 consists of 16 residues. After removal of 4 bases from V and 0 bases from J, the junction contained 5 bases not matched to a gene. The CDR3, as DNA: TGTGCCAGCAGCCGGGGACAGGGGGTAAGCTCCTACGAGCAGTACTTC. Residues: CASSRGQGVSSYEQYF.

A few counts support this clone. This rearrangement joins TRBV3-1 (or the pseudogene TRBV3-2) to TRBJ1-1; D is undetermined. Germline CDR1 and CDR2: LGHDT and YNNKEL (reference sequence). CDR3 length equals 14 residues. V lost 3 bases to trimming and J lost 2 bases, with 10 bases between them. CDR3 nucleotides: TGTGCCAGCAGCCAGTACAGCTCTAACACTGAAGCTTTCTTT. Residues: CASSQYSSNTEAFF.